Detailed here is one T cell receptor (beta chain). Here immunoSEQ multiplex PCR was the method, and the copy in TCRdb shows in-frame clones only, minus some. Among around 60,000 clones listed, about 90% were seen once. This sample was taken from a study of T cell responses to AZD1222 COVID-19 vaccine. Trimming took 3 bases from V and 4 from J; bases not matched to a gene: 2. The germline gives CDR1 DFQATT, CDR2 SNEGSKA (reference sequence). This CDR3 spans 13 amino acids. Here the sequenced sample was peripheral blood, taken on day 0 of AZD1222 vaccination. This TCR came from an adult in good health. This chain joins TRBV20-1 and TRBJ2-7; 11 bases fit TRBD1. CDR3 residues: CSASWDRGYEQYF. CDR3 nucleotide sequence: TGCAGTGCTAGTTGGGACAGGGGGTACGAGCAGTACTTC.